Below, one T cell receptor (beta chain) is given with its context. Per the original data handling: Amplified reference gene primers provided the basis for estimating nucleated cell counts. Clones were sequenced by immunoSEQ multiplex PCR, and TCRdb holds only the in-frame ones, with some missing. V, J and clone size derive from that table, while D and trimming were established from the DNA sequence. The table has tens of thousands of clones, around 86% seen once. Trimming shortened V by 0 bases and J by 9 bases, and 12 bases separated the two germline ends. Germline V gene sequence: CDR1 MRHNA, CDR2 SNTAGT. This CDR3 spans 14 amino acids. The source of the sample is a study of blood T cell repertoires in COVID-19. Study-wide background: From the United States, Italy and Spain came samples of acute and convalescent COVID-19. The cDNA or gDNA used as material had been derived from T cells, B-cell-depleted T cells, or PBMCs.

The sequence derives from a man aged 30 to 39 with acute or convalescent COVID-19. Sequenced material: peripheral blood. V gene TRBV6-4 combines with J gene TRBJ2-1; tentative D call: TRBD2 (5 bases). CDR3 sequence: CASSDSILVGEQFF. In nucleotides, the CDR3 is TGTGCCAGCAGTGACTCGATACTAGTGGGTGAGCAGTTCTTC.